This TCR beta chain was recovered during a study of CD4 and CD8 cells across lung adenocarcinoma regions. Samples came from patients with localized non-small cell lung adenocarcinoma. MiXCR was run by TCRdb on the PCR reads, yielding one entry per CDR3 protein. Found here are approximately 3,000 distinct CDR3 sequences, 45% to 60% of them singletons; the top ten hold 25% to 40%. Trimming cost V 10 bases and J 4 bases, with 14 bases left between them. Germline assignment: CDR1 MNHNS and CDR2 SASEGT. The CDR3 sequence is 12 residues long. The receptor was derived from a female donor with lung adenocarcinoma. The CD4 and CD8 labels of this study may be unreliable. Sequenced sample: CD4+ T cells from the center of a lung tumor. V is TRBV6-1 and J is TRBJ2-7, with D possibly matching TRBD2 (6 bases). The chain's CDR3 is CAIRLGAYEQYF. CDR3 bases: TGTGCCATAAGACTAGGGGCTTACGAGCAGTACTTC.